Each of the 30 T cell receptor beta chains below was sequenced from the same sample in a study of spatial heterogeneity in lung cancer. Study-wide findings and caveats: It was found that expanded intratumoral alpha and beta TCR counts tracked tumor mutation counts.

As for time point: sample taken at primary tumor resection. Their cognate antigens are unknown. Each CDR3 protein is one row after TCRdb ran MiXCR on the 5' RACE reads. The sample carries around 8,800 distinct CDR3 sequences, 4.5% recorded once. The input for sequencing was lung tumor tissue, taken at surgery. These receptor sequences come from a female donor with early-stage non-small cell lung cancer.

This clonotype counts as medium-sized. This chain joins TRBV27 and TRBJ2-3; weak D call: TRBD2 (5 bases). Looked up from germline, CDR1 is MNHEY and CDR2 is SMNVEV (reference sequence). This CDR3 has 14 residues. The V and J ends lost 6 bases and 2 bases respectively, with 12 bases between them. CDR3 region: CASSLDWFTDTQYF. As DNA, the CDR3 is TGTGCCAGCAGCCTGGACTGGTTCACAGATACGCAGTATTTT.

This clonotype is deemed medium-sized. The chain recombines TRBV2 with TRBJ2-6; 8 bases are shared with TRBD2. The germline gives CDR1 SNHLY, CDR2 FYNNEI. The CDR3 contains 16 residues. CDR3 amino acids: CARERGGASGANVLTF. CDR3 bases: TGTGCTAGAGAACGGGGGGGCGCGTCTGGGGCCAACGTCCTGACTTTC.

This clonotype was detected ten times or more. The DNA of the CDR3 is TGTGCCAGCAGCTTAGAATCACGGTTGATAAGCGGGAGGGACAATGAGCAGTTCTTC. Translation gives CASSLESRLISGRDNEQFF. The V call is TRBV7-9, the J call TRBJ2-1; TRBD2 agrees at 10 bases. The trim removed 1 base at V and 5 bases at J, leaving 14 bases unmatched. The germline V gene has CDR1 SEHNR and CDR2 FQNEAQ (reference sequence). The CDR3 is 19 amino acids. Full variable domain (outside the CDR3, taken from reference TRBV7-9 and TRBJ2-1): DTGVSQNPRHKITKRGQNVTFRCDPISEHNRLYWYRQTLGQGPEFLTYFQNEAQLEKSRLLSDRFSAERPKGSFSTLEIQRTEQGDSAMYLCASSLESRLISGRDNEQFFGPGTRLTVL.

There are many counts of this clonotype. The genes are TRBV19 and TRBJ2-7; 8 bases are shared with TRBD2. This CDR3 has 17 amino acids. Germline V gene sequence: CDR1 LNHDA, CDR2 SQIVND (reference sequence). Unmatched junction bases numbered 17, after V lost 5 bases and J lost 5 bases. The CDR3 DNA reads as TGTGCCAGTAGTGGGTCCAGCGGGAGATCGGGACCCGACGAGCAGTACTTC. Protein product: CASSGSSGRSGPDEQYF.

Relative to its sample, this clonotype is medium-sized. V and J are TRBV20-1 and TRBJ1-1; no definite D call. This CDR3 has 14 residues. The ends were cut back, 5 bases at V and 10 bases at J, with 23 bases in the middle. Germline V lookup: CDR1 DFQATT, CDR2 SNEGSKA (reference sequence). CDR3 sequence: CSASQPGPSKGAFF. As DNA, the CDR3 is TGCAGTGCTTCACAGCCCGGCCCCTCTAAAGGAGCTTTCTTT.

This clonotype was found many times. CDR3 protein: CASSLMVGLANSGANVLTF. In nucleotides, the CDR3 is TGTGCCAGCAGCTTAATGGTCGGGCTAGCGAACTCTGGGGCCAACGTCCTGACTTTC. The J gene is TRBJ2-6, the V gene TRBV7-2; D perhaps matches TRBD2 (6 bases). Germline CDR1 reads SGHTA; CDR2 reads FQGNSA. V lost 2 bases and J 0 bases, leaving 17 bases between the germline ends. This CDR3 contains 19 residues.

This clonotype was observed at least ten times. The CDR3 region is CASGSPGQYYEQYF. In DNA form, the CDR3 reads TGTGCCAGCGGATCCCCGGGACAATACTACGAGCAGTACTTC. The V gene is TRBV6-5, the J gene TRBJ2-7; the D gene is possibly TRBD1 (6 bases). The CDR3 totals 14 residues. V lost 8 bases and J 3 bases, leaving 17 bases between the germline ends. Per the germline V gene, CDR1 is MNHEY and CDR2 is SVGAGI.

In its sample, this clonotype ranks as medium-sized. The chain employs TRBV7-3 and TRBJ2-2, with 9 bases fitting TRBD2. CDR1 and CDR2 (germline): SGHTA, FQGTGA. The CDR3 has 18 residues. V lost 5 bases to trimming and J lost 0 bases; unmatched junction nucleotides: 10. The chain's CDR3 is CASSPRGLAGANTGELFF. DNA for the CDR3: TGTGCCAGCAGCCCCAGGGGACTAGCAGGCGCGAACACCGGGGAGCTGTTTTTT.

V usage is TRBV30 and J usage is TRBJ1-1; D is undetermined. The germline CDR1 and CDR2 sequences are GTSNPN and SVGIG (reference sequence). The length of the CDR3 is 13 residues. V lost 0 bases to trimming and J lost 7 bases, with 12 bases between them. DNA for the CDR3: TGTGCCTGGAGTGTACTACACTTAAATGAAGCTTTCTTT. It yields the protein CAWSVLHLNEAFF.

Within the sample, this clonotype is medium-sized (0.01 to 0.1%). The V call is TRBV2, the J call TRBJ2-4, with a tentative D call TRBD2 (6 bases). CDR3 length equals 15 residues. The germline V gene has CDR1 SNHLY and CDR2 FYNNEI. The V end lost 8 bases, the J end lost 3 bases, and 17 bases lay between the germline ends. The CDR3 is CASVLDVADKNIQYF. The CDR3 region has the DNA TGTGCCAGCGTGCTAGATGTAGCGGACAAAAACATTCAGTACTTC.

This clonotype has at least ten counts. This chain connects TRBV5-1 to TRBJ2-3; no firm D call. Trimming pared 0 bases from V and 5 bases from J, leaving 13 bases between. CDR1 and CDR2 from the germline V gene are SGHRS and YFSETQ. The CDR3 is made up of 15 amino acids. This chain's CDR3 is CASSLEADKEDTQYF. For the CDR3, the DNA is TGCGCCAGCAGCTTGGAGGCGGATAAGGAAGATACGCAGTATTTT.

This clonotype was counted ten times or more. This chain links TRBV28 with TRBJ2-7; D tentatively fits TRBD1 or TRBD2 (5 bases each). Trimming shortened V by 6 bases and J by 2 bases, and 11 bases separated the two germline ends. The germline CDR1 and CDR2 sequences are MDHEN and SYDVKM. The CDR3 is 13 residues long. The CDR3 nucleotides are TGTGCCAGCAGCCCCGGGGACCCCTACGAGCAGTACTTC. It encodes CASSPGDPYEQYF.

There are a few counts of this clonotype. V and J are TRBV7-9 and TRBJ2-7, with 15 bases aligning to TRBD2. Germline CDR1 and CDR2: SEHNR and FQNEAQ (reference sequence). The CDR3 loop spans 16 amino acids. V dropped 0 bases and J dropped 6; count of bases not matched to a gene: 3. The CDR3, as DNA: TGTGCCAGCAGCTTAGCCCGGGGACTAGCGGGAGGCGAGCAGTACTTC. It codes for CASSLARGLAGGEQYF.

The table lists this clonotype with many counts. The chain uses TRBV7-9 and TRBJ1-3, with 7 bases lining up with TRBD1. The J segment lost 1 base and the V segment lost 5 bases, leaving 8 bases of the junction unmatched. Germline V lookup: CDR1 SEHNR, CDR2 FQNEAQ (reference sequence). This CDR3 is built from 16 residues. CDR3 DNA sequence: TGTGCCAGCAGCCCGGGTGAGACAGGGTCTGGAAACACCATATATTTT. Its protein is CASSPGETGSGNTIYF.

This clonotype was picked up many times. The J gene is TRBJ2-3, the V gene TRBV14; 11 nucleotides align to TRBD1. This CDR3 comprises 13 residues. J gave up 4 bases and V 10 bases, and 4 bases lay outside the gene matches. The germline V gene has CDR1 SGHDN and CDR2 FVKESK. The CDR3 DNA sequence: TGTGCCACCGGACAGGGGGCGGCAGATACGCAGTATTTT. It encodes CATGQGAADTQYF.

This clonotype has ten or more counts. The rearrangement joins TRBV19 to TRBJ2-3; 7 nucleotides align to TRBD1. Trimming took 3 bases from V and 0 from J; bases not matched to a gene: 3. Germline-derived CDR1 and CDR2 are LNHDA and SQIVND (reference sequence). The CDR3 is 15 amino acids. CDR3: CASSIGTVSTDTQYF. DNA of the CDR3: TGTGCCAGTAGTATTGGGACAGTCAGCACAGATACGCAGTATTTT.

The table lists this clonotype with many counts. The chain recombines TRBV25-1 with TRBJ1-2; D may be TRBD1 (5 bases). Germline values: CDR1 MGHDK, CDR2 SYGVNS. There are 13 residues in the CDR3. Trimming shortened V by 4 bases and J by 8 bases, and 14 bases separated the two germline ends. The CDR3 DNA sequence: TGTGCCAGCAGTGGGGGCGCTCTTTCGGGCTACACCTTC. Encoded protein: CASSGGALSGYTF.

This clonotype is medium-sized (0.01 to 0.1%). J is TRBJ2-1 and V is TRBV24-1; TRBD1 is a possible D gene (6 bases). Trimming took 4 bases from V and 15 from J, leaving 12 bases between them. Per germline, CDR1 KGHDR and CDR2 SFDVKD. The CDR3 has 11 amino acids. CDR3 loop: CATSEQGRVFF. CDR3 coding DNA: TGTGCCACCAGTGAGCAGGGGCGCGTGTTCTTC.

This clonotype has ten or more counts. The chain combines TRBV7-3 with TRBJ2-1; 7 bases match TRBD2. The CDR3 is 17 amino acids. The ends lost 5 bases at V and 6 bases at J; junction bases unmatched: 16. Germline V gives CDR1 SGHTA, CDR2 FQGTGA. CDR3 residues: CASSLPSSSGGSNEQFF. The CDR3 bases are TGTGCCAGCAGCCTGCCCTCCTCTAGCGGAGGGAGCAATGAGCAGTTCTTC.

This clonotype was found a few times. The genes are TRBV10-3 and TRBJ2-1; 11 nucleotides line up with TRBD1. V dropped 3 bases and J dropped 9; count of bases not matched to a gene: 7. CDR3 length: 15 amino acids. Germline V gene sequence: CDR1 ENHRY, CDR2 SYGVKD. The CDR3 DNA reads as TGTGCCATCAGTGACGGACAGGGGGCCTACGGTGAGCAGTTCTTC. Its protein is CAISDGQGAYGEQFF.

This clonotype was detected many times. V and J are TRBV20-1 and TRBJ2-1; 7 bases are shared with TRBD2. V lost 7 bases and J lost 5; bases outside the gene matches: 2. CDR1 and CDR2 from the germline V gene are DFQATT and SNEGSKA (reference sequence). There are 11 residues in the CDR3. The DNA of the CDR3 is TGCAGTGGGGAGGGGCACAATGAGCAGTTCTTC. This codes for CSGEGHNEQFF.

This clonotype rates as medium-sized. The chain is built from TRBV20-1 and TRBJ2-3; TRBD2 might be the D (6 bases). Deletions cut 6 bases from V and 2 bases from J, with 15 bases between. CDR1 and CDR2 (germline): DFQATT, SNEGSKA (reference sequence). This CDR3 comprises 14 residues. The CDR3 DNA sequence: TGCAGTGCCGCTGAGGGGAGGTCCACAGATACGCAGTATTTT. Protein sequence: CSAAEGRSTDTQYF.

This clonotype showed up many times. This rearrangement joins TRBV10-3 to TRBJ2-5; tentative D call: TRBD2 (5 bases). Germline CDR1 is ENHRY and CDR2 is SYGVKD. The CDR3 contains 14 residues. V lost 2 bases, J lost 5 bases, and 12 bases lay in between. In DNA form, the CDR3 reads TGTGCCATCAGTGAGGGGCGGGCTGGGGAGACCCAGTACTTC. Its translation: CAISEGRAGETQYF.

This clonotype is large in the sample. This chain connects TRBV27 to TRBJ2-7; a weak D match, TRBD2 (5 bases). The CDR3 is 15 residues long. V lost 2 bases, J lost 11 bases, and 22 bases lay in between. Germline V CDR1 and CDR2: MNHEY, SMNVEV (reference sequence). The CDR3 sequence is CASSLMFGESSREYF. The DNA of the CDR3 is TGTGCCAGCAGTTTAATGTTCGGGGAAAGTTCTCGGGAGTACTTC.

This clonotype appeared many times. V usage is TRBV10-2 and J usage is TRBJ1-4; no reliable D call. Germline CDR1 is WSHSY and CDR2 is SAAADI. The V gene lost 8 bases and the J gene lost 5 bases, with 12 bases spanning the gap. CDR3 length: 13 residues. Here the CDR3 reads CASGRSANEKLFF. DNA for the CDR3: TGCGCCAGCGGGCGCAGCGCAAATGAAAAACTGTTTTTT.

This chain links TRBV6-5 with TRBJ1-2; maybe TRBD1 (5 bases). The ends were cut back, 6 bases at V and 4 bases at J, with 9 bases in the middle. The CDR3 length is 12 residues. Per the germline V gene, CDR1 is MNHEY and CDR2 is SVGAGI. CDR3 bases: TGTGCCAGCAGCCCCCAGGGCTATGGCTACACCTTC. Amino acids: CASSPQGYGYTF.

The chain couples TRBV28 to TRBJ2-2; D is unresolved. Germline CDR1 MDHEN, CDR2 SYDVKM. Trimming removed 10 bases from V and 7 bases from J, with 13 bases in between. The CDR3 has 12 amino acids. For the CDR3, the DNA is TGTGCCACCCAATTGATGGGCGGGGAGCTGTTTTTT. Its protein is CATQLMGGELFF.

This sequence joins TRBV5-1 and TRBJ2-1; D call uncertain. Per the germline V gene, CDR1 is SGHRS and CDR2 is YFSETQ. The CDR3 runs to 13 residues. The V and J ends lost 1 base and 9 bases respectively, with 11 bases between them. As DNA, the CDR3 is TGCGCCAGCAGCTTGATTTTTATGGGTGAGCAGTTCTTC. Translation gives CASSLIFMGEQFF.

This clonotype was counted many times. The chain employs TRBV6-5 and TRBJ2-5; D gene uncertain. CDR3 length: 13 amino acids. The germline V and J ends were trimmed by 7 bases and 1 base, with 10 bases remaining between them. The V gene's germline CDR1 is MNHEY and CDR2 SVGAGI. The CDR3 reads CASTQSLQETQYF. DNA of the CDR3: TGTGCCAGCACGCAGTCCCTCCAAGAGACCCAGTACTTC.

In its sample, this clonotype was seen a few times. This rearrangement joins TRBV6-6 to TRBJ1-1; possible D gene TRBD1, 5 bases. V was cut by 5 bases and J by 1 base, with 14 bases left in between. The CDR3 totals 15 residues. Germline CDR1 is MNHNY and CDR2 is SVGAGI (reference sequence). This CDR3 reads CASSGRQWANTEAFF. In nucleotides, the CDR3 is TGTGCCAGCAGTGGCCGACAGTGGGCGAACACTGAAGCTTTCTTT.